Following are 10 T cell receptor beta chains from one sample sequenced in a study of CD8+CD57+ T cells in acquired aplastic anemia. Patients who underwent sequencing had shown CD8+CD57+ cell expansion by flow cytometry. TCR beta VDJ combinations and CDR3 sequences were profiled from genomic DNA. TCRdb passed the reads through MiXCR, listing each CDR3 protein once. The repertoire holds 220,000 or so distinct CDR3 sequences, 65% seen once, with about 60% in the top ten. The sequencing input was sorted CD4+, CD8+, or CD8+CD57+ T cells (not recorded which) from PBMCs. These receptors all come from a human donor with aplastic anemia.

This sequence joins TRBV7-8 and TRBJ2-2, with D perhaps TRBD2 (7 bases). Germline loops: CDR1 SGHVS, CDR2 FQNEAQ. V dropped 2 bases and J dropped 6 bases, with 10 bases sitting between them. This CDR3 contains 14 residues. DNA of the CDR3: TGTGCCAGCAGCTTATACGGGGGGCCCGGGGAGCTGTTTTTT. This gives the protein CASSLYGGPGELFF.

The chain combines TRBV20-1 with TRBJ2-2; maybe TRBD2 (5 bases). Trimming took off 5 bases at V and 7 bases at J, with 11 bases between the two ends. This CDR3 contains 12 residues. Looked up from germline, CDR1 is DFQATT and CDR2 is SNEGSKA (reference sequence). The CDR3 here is CSAGSTSGELFF. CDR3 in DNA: TGCAGTGCTGGATCAACTAGCGGGGAGCTGTTTTTT.

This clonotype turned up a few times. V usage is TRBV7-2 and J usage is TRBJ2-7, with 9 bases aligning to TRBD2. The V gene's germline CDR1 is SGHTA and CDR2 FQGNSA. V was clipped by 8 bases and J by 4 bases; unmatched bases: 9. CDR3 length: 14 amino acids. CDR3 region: CASSGLATRYEQYF. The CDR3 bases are TGTGCCAGCTCCGGACTAGCGACAAGATACGAGCAGTACTTC.

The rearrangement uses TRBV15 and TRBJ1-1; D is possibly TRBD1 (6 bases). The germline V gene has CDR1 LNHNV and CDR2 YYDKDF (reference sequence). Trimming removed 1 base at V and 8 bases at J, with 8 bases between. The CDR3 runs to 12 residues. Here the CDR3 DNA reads TGTGCCACCAGCAGAGGGAGGGGGGAAGCTTTCTTT. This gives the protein CATSRGRGEAFF. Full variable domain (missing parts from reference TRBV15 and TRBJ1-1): DAMVIQNPRYQVTQFGKPVTLSCSQTLNHNVMYWYQQKSSQAPKLLFHYYDKDFNNEADTPDNFQSRRPNTSFCFLDIRSPGLGDTAMYLCATSRGRGEAFFGQGTRLTVV.

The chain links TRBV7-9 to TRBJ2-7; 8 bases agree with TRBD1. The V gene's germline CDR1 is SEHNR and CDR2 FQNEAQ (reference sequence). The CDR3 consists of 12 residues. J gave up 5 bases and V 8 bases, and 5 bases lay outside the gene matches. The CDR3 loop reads CASGQGAHEQYF. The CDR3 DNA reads TGTGCCAGCGGGCAGGGGGCTCACGAGCAGTACTTC.

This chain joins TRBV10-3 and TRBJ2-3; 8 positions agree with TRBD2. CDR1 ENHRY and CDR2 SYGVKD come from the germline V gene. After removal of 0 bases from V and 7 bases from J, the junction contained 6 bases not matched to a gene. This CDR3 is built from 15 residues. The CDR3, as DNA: TGTGCCATCAGTGAGTCGCTGGGACTAGTGAATACGCAGTATTTT. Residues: CAISESLGLVNTQYF.

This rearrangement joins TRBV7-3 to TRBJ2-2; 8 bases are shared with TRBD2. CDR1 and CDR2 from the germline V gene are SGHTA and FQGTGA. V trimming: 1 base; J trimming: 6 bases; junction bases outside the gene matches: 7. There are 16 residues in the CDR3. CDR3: CASSLRVGGASGELFF. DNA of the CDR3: TGTGCCAGCAGCTTAAGGGTCGGGGGGGCGTCCGGGGAGCTGTTTTTT.

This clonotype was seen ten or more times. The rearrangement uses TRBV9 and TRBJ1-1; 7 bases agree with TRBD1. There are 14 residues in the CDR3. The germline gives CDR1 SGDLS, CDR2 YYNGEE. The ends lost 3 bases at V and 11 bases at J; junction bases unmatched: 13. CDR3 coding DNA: TGTGCCAGCAGCGCCCCTTCTGGACAGGCGATGGCTTTCTTT. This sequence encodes CASSAPSGQAMAFF. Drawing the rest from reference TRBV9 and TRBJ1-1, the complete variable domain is DSGVTQTPKHLITATGQRVTLRCSPRSGDLSVYWYQQSLDQGLQFLIQYYNGEERAKGNILERFSAQQFPDLHSELNLSSLELGDSALYFCASSAPSGQAMAFFGQGTRLTVV.

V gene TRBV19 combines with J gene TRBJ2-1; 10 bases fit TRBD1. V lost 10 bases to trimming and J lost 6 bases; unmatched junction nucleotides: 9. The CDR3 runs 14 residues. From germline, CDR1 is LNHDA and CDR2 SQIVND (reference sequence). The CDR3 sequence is CATKTGGASNEQFF. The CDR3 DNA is TGTGCCACCAAGACAGGGGGCGCTTCCAATGAGCAGTTCTTC.

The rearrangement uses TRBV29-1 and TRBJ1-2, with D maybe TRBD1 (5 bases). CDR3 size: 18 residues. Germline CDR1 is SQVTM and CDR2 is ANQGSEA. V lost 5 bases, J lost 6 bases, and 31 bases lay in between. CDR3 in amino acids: CSVLIGAAEGEALDGYTF. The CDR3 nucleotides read TGCAGCGTTCTGATAGGGGCCGCGGAGGGCGAAGCTTTGGATGGCTACACCTTC.